This TCR beta chain was found in a study of PD-1 blockade in classical Hodgkin lymphoma. The assay was immunoSEQ multiplex PCR, and TCRdb's table has in-frame clones only and misses some. The repertoire holds approximately 73,000 clones, with roughly 91% as singletons. Germline V gene data show CDR1 as LGHNA and CDR2 as YNFKEQ. There are 21 residues in the CDR3. V shed 2 bases, J shed 2 bases, and the junction held 14 bases outside the gene matches. Every patient was affected by relapse after autologous stem cell transplantation, while exposure to brentuximab vedotin was not uniform. V and J are TRBV4-2 and TRBJ2-3; 15 bases map to TRBD2. Here the sequenced sample was peripheral blood mononuclear cells (PBMCs), taken at baseline. The sequence derives from a human donor with classical Hodgkin lymphoma. DNA for the CDR3: TGTGCCAGCAGCCAAAATCAGGGACTAGCGGGGGGCCTAATCAACACAGATACGCAGTATTTT. Its translation: CASSQNQGLAGGLINTDTQYF.